The source of this TCR beta chain is a study of radiation and T cells in renal cell carcinoma. The study's findings and limits: Baseline intratumoral clonotype presence is unknown without pretreatment biopsies.

Trimming removed 0 bases at V and 7 bases at J, with 4 bases between. In germline, CDR1 is SGDLS, CDR2 YYNGEE. The CDR3 covers 12 residues. Details on this clone: The antigen remains unidentified.

Time point of the sample: blood 2 weeks post-SBRT. Specified treatment: 15 Gy SBRT to primary tumor, nephrectomy 4 weeks later. Data came from immunoSEQ multiplex PCR; TCRdb stores just in-frame clones and leaves some out. The sample consists of 100,000 to 150,000 clones, approximately 85% of them appearing once. This receptor was identified in a man aged 50-59 years with renal cell carcinoma. Sequences were derived from blood, sampled from a patient whose treatment included radiotherapy and nephrectomy. V usage is TRBV9 and J usage is TRBJ2-2, with unresolved D. CDR3 protein: CASSVADGELFF. The CDR3 DNA follows: TGTGCCAGCAGCGTAGCCGACGGGGAGCTGTTTTTT.